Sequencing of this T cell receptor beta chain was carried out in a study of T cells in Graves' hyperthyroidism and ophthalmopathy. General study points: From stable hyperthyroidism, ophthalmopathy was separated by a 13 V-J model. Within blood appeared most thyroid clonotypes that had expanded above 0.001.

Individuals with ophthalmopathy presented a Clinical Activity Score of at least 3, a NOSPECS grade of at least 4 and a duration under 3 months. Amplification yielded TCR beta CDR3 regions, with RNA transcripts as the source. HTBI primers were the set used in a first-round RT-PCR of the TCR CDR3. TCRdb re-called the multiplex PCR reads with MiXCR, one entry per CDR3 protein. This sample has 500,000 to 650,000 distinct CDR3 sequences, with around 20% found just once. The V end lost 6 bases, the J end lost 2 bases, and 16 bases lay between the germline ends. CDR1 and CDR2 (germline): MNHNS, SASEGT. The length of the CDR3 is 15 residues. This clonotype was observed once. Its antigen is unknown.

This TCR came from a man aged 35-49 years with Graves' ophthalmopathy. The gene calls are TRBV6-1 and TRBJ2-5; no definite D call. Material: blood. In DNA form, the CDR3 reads TGTGCCAGCAGCCAAGATCAGTTGGGACAAGAGACCCAGTACTTC. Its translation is CASSQDQLGQETQYF.